This TCR beta chain originates from a study of cytomegalovirus exposure and HLA in healthy donors. Primers included in the PCR were 60 Vbeta and 13 Jbeta primers. Profiling relied on immunoSEQ multiplex PCR, and the TCRdb table lists in-frame clones only, not all of them. In the table there are hundreds of thousands of clones, about 66% of which are singletons. Trimming removed 1 base from V and 1 base from J, with 7 bases in between. This CDR3 comprises 14 residues. The germline gives CDR1 LNHNV, CDR2 YYDKDF (reference sequence). The study's findings and limits: Differences between HLA loci emerged in a later analysis of TCR association rates, with DRB1 most and HLA-C fewest. Later on, a genetic analysis was performed. It linked a missense variant in DCLRE1C with V- and J-gene trimming of TCR beta. Analysis performed later found approximately 17,000 TCR beta sequences associated with HLA alleles at 0.05 false discovery rate.

On this clone: What it binds is unknown.

The source is a female donor in good health and CMV-seronegative. The chain links TRBV15 to TRBJ1-1, with unresolved D. The sample was PBMCs. CDR3 protein: CATSRGGGNTEAFF. The CDR3, as DNA: TGTGCCACCAGCAGAGGAGGAGGGAACACTGAAGCTTTCTTT.